This TCR beta chain was documented in a study of CD8 T cells in ankylosing spondylitis. CDR1 and CDR2 (germline): WSHSY, SAAADI. Trimming took 10 bases from V and 3 from J; bases not matched to a gene: 7. The CDR3 length is 14 residues. This clonotype was found many times. Quantitative molecular-barcoded 5'-RACE generated the TCR beta libraries. TCRdb fed the 5' RACE reads into MiXCR, producing one record per CDR3 protein. The table has about 250,000 distinct CDR3 sequences, around 8% seen once. V and J are TRBV10-2 and TRBJ2-7, with 12 bases fitting TRBD2. Source material: blood, either unsorted or a sorted T cell fraction (not recorded which). This sequence originates from a female donor with ankylosing spondylitis or in good health (not recorded which). DNA of the CDR3: TGCGCCACCCGACTAGCGGGAGCCGACTACGAGCAGTACTTC. Translated: CATRLAGADYEQYF.